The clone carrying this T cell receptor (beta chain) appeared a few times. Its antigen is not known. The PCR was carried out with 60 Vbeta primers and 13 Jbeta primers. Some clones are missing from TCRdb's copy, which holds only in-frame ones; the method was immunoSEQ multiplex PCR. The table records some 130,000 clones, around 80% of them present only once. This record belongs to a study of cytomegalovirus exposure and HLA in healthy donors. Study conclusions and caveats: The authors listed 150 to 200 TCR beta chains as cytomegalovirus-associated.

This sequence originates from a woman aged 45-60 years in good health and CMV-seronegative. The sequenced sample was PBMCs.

The CDR3 DNA reads as TGTGCCAGCAGTCCCCCGGGGGGCGGCTACACCTTC. This sequence encodes CASSPPGGGYTF. The chain uses TRBV27 and TRBJ1-2; D may be TRBD1 (6 bases). Germline V gives CDR1 MNHEY, CDR2 SMNVEV (reference sequence). The CDR3 sequence is 12 residues long. Between the trimmed V and J ends, which lost 5 bases and 8 bases, there was a span of 12 bases.